Shown below are 3 T cell receptor beta chains from a single sample sequenced in a study of T cell changes during pregnancy in multiple sclerosis. Libraries were prepared by immunoSEQ multiplex PCR; TCRdb keeps only in-frame clonotypes and omits some of them. The sample comprises over 70,000 clones, around 93% of which are singletons, and over 3.5% rests with the top ten. The material was peripheral blood, obtained in the first trimester of pregnancy. These TCRs come from a female donor with multiple sclerosis, enrolled in a pregnancy study.

This chain links TRBV2 with TRBJ2-7; TRBD2 agrees at 9 bases. This CDR3 region has 13 residues. The V segment lost 11 bases and the J segment 7 bases; nucleotides outside the gene matches: 12. The V gene's germline CDR1 is SNHLY and CDR2 FYNNEI. CDR3 nucleotide sequence: TGTGCCGCCCTCGATAGCGGGGGTGATGAGCAGTACTTC. This sequence encodes CAALDSGGDEQYF.

J is TRBJ1-1 and V is TRBV27; 7 nucleotides match TRBD1. The V gene end was trimmed by 9 bases and the J gene end by 5 bases; junction bases not matched to a gene: 12. Per the germline V gene, CDR1 is MNHEY and CDR2 is SMNVEV (reference sequence). The CDR3 is made up of 14 amino acids. The CDR3 loop is CASTPGRGRTEAFF. The CDR3 DNA reads TGTGCCAGTACTCCCGGGAGGGGGCGGACTGAAGCTTTCTTT.

The genes are TRBV15 and TRBJ2-4; D might be TRBD2 (5 bases). The CDR3 sequence is 17 residues long. Per germline, CDR1 LNHNV and CDR2 YYDKDF (reference sequence). Trimming pared 0 bases from V and 0 bases from J, leaving 12 bases between. CDR3 bases: TGTGCCACCAGCAGAGAGGTTGGAGGCCTAGCCAAAAACATTCAGTACTTC. Its translation is CATSREVGGLAKNIQYF. Variable domain in full (rest from reference TRBV15 and TRBJ2-4): DAMVIQNPRYQVTQFGKPVTLSCSQTLNHNVMYWYQQKSSQAPKLLFHYYDKDFNNEADTPDNFQSRRPNTSFCFLDIRSPGLGDTAMYLCATSREVGGLAKNIQYFGAGTRLSVL.